This paragraph covers one TCR beta chain sequence. Its antigen remains unidentified. The sample belongs to a study of shared clonotypes between healthy human individuals. Study information: Three plates were used per donor for CD4 naive, three for CD4 memory, two for CD8 naive and one for CD8 memory.

Here immunoSEQ multiplex PCR was the method, and the copy in TCRdb shows in-frame clones only, minus some. The table has 700,000 or so clones, about two thirds seen once. CDR1 SNHLY and CDR2 FYNNEI come from the germline V gene. CDR3 size: 13 residues. V lost 5 bases to trimming and J lost 5 bases, with 10 bases between them. Whole-study results and caveats: Expectations were that clonotype sharing among donors would be affected by sequencing depth. Compared with memory subsets, naive subsets generally had larger estimated richness.

Sequenced material: memory CD4+ T cells sorted from blood. Noted subset: CD45RA-negative fraction. This TCR came from a woman under 40 in good health. This chain links TRBV2 with TRBJ1-3; possibly TRBD1 for D (5 bases). The CDR3 DNA sequence: TGTGCCAGCAGTACAGGCGTAAGAAACACCATATATTTT. Residues: CASSTGVRNTIYF.